What follows describes a single T cell receptor beta chain. This record comes from a study of T cells in Graves' hyperthyroidism and ophthalmopathy. Stable hyperthyroidism: no ophthalmopathy progression over 18 months of follow-up. Germline V CDR1 and CDR2: SGHVS, FNYEAQ. V was shortened by 5 bases and J by 4 bases, with 20 bases between the two germline ends. CDR3 length equals 16 residues. Regions amplified from RNA transcripts were the TCR beta CDR3 regions. The primer set for the first-round RT-PCR of the TCR CDR3 was HTBI. In TCRdb, the multiplex PCR reads were re-called with MiXCR into one record per CDR3 protein. The data hold 540,000 or so distinct CDR3 sequences, with around a sixth observed a single time.

This sequence was found in a woman under 40 with Graves' hyperthyroidism. The chain is built from TRBV7-6 and TRBJ1-2, with D perhaps matching TRBD1 (5 bases). The sample taken for sequencing was blood. CDR3 sequence reads: CASSPRGDGAGYGYTF. The CDR3 DNA sequence: TGTGCCAGCAGCCCCCGGGGGGACGGGGCGGGCTATGGCTACACCTTC.